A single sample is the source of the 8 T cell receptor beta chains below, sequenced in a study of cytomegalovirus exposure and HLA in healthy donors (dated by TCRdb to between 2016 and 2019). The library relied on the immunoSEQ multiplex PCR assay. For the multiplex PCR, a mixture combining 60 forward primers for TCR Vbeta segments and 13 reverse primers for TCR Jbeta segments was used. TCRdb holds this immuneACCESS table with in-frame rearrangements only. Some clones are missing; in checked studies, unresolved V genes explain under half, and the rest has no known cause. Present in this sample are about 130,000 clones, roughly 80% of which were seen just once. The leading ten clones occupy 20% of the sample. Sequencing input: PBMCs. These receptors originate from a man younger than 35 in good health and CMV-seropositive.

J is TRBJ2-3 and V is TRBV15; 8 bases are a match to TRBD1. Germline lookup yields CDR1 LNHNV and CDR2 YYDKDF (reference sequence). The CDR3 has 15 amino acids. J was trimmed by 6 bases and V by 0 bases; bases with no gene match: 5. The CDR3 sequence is CATSREDRAWDTQYF. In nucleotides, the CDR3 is TGTGCCACCAGCAGAGAGGACAGGGCCTGGGATACGCAGTATTTT.

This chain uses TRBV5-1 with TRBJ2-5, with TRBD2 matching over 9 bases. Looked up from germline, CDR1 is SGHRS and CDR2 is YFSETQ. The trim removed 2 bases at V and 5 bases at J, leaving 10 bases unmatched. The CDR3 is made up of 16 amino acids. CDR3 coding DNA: TGCGCCAGCAGCTTAGGTGGCGGGGGGGATTGGGAGACCCAGTACTTC. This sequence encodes CASSLGGGGDWETQYF.

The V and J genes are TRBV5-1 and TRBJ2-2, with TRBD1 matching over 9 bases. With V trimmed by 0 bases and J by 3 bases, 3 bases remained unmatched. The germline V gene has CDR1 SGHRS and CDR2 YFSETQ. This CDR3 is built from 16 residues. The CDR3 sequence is CASSLGTGAYTGELFF. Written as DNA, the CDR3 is TGCGCCAGCAGCTTGGGGACAGGGGCGTACACCGGGGAGCTGTTTTTT.

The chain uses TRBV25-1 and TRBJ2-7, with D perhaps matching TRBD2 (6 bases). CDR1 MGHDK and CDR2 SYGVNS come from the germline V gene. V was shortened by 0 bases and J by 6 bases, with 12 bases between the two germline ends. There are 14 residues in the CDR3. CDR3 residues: CASSEYQRGFEQYF. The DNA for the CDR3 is TGTGCCAGCAGTGAATATCAACGGGGGTTCGAGCAGTACTTC.

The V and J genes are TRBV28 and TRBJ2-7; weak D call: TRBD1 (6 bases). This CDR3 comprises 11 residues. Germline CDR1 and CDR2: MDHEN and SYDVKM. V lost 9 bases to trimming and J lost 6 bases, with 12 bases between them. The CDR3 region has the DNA TGTGCCAGTAGGGGGTCTCTCGAGCAGTACTTC. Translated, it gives CASRGSLEQYF. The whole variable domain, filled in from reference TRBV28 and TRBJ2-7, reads DVKVTQSSRYLVKRTGEKVFLECVQDMDHENMFWYRQDPGLGLRLIYFSYDVKMKEKGDIPEGYSVSREKKERFSLILESASTNQTSMYLCASRGSLEQYFGPGTRLTVT.

In nucleotides, the CDR3 is TGTGCCAGCAGCTTGGAGCCTACGGGGAATGAGCAGTTCTTC. This sequence encodes CASSLEPTGNEQFF. The V and J genes are TRBV5-4 and TRBJ2-1, with a tentative D call TRBD2 (5 bases). The CDR3 has 14 amino acids. Trimming took off 0 bases at V and 7 bases at J, with 11 bases between the two ends. Looked up from germline, CDR1 is SGHNT and CDR2 is YYREEE (reference sequence). Filled out from reference TRBV5-4 and TRBJ2-1, the complete variable domain reads ETGVTQSPTHLIKTRGQQVTLRCSSQSGHNTVSWYQQALGQGPQFIFQYYREEENGRGNFPPRFSGLQFPNYSSELNVNALELDDSALYLCASSLEPTGNEQFFGPGTRLTVL.

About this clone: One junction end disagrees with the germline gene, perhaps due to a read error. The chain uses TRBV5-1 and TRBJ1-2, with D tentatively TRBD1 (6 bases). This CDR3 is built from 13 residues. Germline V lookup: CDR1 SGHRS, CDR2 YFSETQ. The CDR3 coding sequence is TGCGCCAGCAGCTTGTACAGGGATGGTGGCCACACCTTC. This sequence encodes CASSLYRDGGHTF.

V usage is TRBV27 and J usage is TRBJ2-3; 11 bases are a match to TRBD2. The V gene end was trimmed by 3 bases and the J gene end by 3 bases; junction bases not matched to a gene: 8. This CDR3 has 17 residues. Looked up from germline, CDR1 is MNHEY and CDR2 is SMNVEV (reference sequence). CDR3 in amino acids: CASSFVLAGGRTDTQYF. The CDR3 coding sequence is TGTGCCAGCAGTTTTGTGCTAGCGGGGGGCCGGACAGATACGCAGTATTTT.